This T cell receptor (beta chain) emerged from a study of beta chain features in type 1 diabetes. About the research overall: Summed over all samples, the examined sorted cells came to about 110 million.

Unmatched junction bases numbered 9, after V lost 6 bases and J lost 8 bases. CDR1 is MNHEY and CDR2 is SMNVEV in the germline V gene (reference sequence). The CDR3 consists of 14 residues. Expressed TCRB transcripts were sequenced, since all the RNA that had been isolated was reverse transcribed. Clones were read by immunoSEQ multiplex PCR, and TCRdb kept only the in-frame ones, dropping some. The sample contains roughly 500,000 clones, over 10% of which appear only once. A CD45RO/CCR7/CD25/CD127/CD95/CD27 panel sorted naive, central memory, regulatory and stem cell-like memory CD4+ cells. Sequencing used naive CD4+ T cells from blood. The TCR comes from a woman between 18 and 29 years old in good health. V and J are TRBV27 and TRBJ1-4; 7 bases fit TRBD1. The CDR3 spells CASRQQGLGEKLFF. For the CDR3, the DNA is TGTGCCAGCAGACAACAGGGGCTCGGGGAAAAACTGTTTTTT.